The 22 T cell receptor beta chains in this list originate from one sample, sequenced in a study of patients and donors after allogeneic stem cell transplantation. TCRdb re-called the RT-PCR reads with MiXCR, one entry per CDR3 protein. The sample consists of about 200,000 distinct CDR3 sequences, roughly 38% of them appearing once. The sample taken for sequencing was blood, either unsorted or a sorted T cell fraction (not recorded which). Receptors originate from a human donor who was either an allogeneic HSCT recipient or a stem cell or donor lymphocyte infusion donor (not recorded which). It is not recorded whose cells these are; they may come from a transplant donor.

The chain is built from TRBV5-1 and TRBJ1-1; 8 bases fit TRBD1. Trimming removed 6 bases from V and 1 base from J; junction bases left unmatched: 5. CDR1 and CDR2 (germline): SGHRS, YFSETQ. This CDR3 contains 14 residues. The chain's CDR3 is CASTRQGTNTEAFF. Here the CDR3 DNA reads TGCGCCAGCACCCGACAGGGGACGAACACTGAAGCTTTCTTT.

The chain links TRBV6-2 or TRBV6-3 to TRBJ1-5, with a tentative D call TRBD1 (6 bases). V was clipped by 0 bases and J by 1 base, with 10 bases between them. Germline CDR1 MNHEY, CDR2 SVGEGT. CDR3 length: 16 amino acids. The CDR3 is CASSYSPGDSNQPQHF. CDR3 nucleotides: TGTGCCAGCAGTTACTCTCCAGGGGACAGCAATCAGCCCCAGCATTTT.

The V and J genes are TRBV7-9 and TRBJ2-1; D remains ambiguous. CDR1 is SEHNR, CDR2 FQNEAQ, per germline (reference sequence). This CDR3 region has 13 residues. V gave up 3 bases and J gave up 7 bases, with 10 bases separating them. CDR3 sequence (DNA): TGTGCCAGCAGCTTTAGCACGTGGAATGAGCAGTTCTTC. Protein product: CASSFSTWNEQFF.

Points on this clonotype: A read error may produce the germline difference seen at one junction end. The chain uses TRBV4-3 and TRBJ2-3; tentative D call: TRBD2 (6 bases). The CDR3 loop spans 16 amino acids. From germline, CDR1 is LGHNA and CDR2 YSLEER. Here the CDR3 DNA reads TGCGCCAGCAGGCAAGCAGGACGGGAGAGACCTGATACGCAGTATTTT. Protein: CASRQAGRERPDTQYF.

The chain joins TRBV4-1 to TRBJ1-3; 7 bases agree with TRBD1. CDR1 and CDR2 from the germline V gene are MGHRA and YSYEKL. V lost 1 base and J lost 3; bases outside the gene matches: 9. CDR3 size: 17 residues. The CDR3 sequence is CASSQAWSGTDGNTIYF. CDR3 sequence (DNA): TGCGCCAGCAGCCAAGCGTGGTCCGGGACAGATGGAAACACCATATATTTT.

The rearrangement links TRBV20-1 to TRBJ1-2; tentatively, D is TRBD1 (6 bases). The length of the CDR3 is 12 residues. Trimming stripped 5 bases from V and 8 bases from J, with 15 bases between. CDR1 is DFQATT and CDR2 is SNEGSKA in the germline V gene (reference sequence). CDR3 sequence: CSAPREGVGYTF. Here the CDR3 DNA reads TGCAGTGCTCCTCGTGAGGGGGTCGGCTACACCTTC.

This chain joins TRBV20-1 and TRBJ2-1; D is unclear. Trimming left V 6 bases short and J 0 bases short, with 15 bases between. Germline lookup yields CDR1 DFQATT and CDR2 SNEGSKA (reference sequence). The CDR3 runs to 15 residues. In DNA, the CDR3 is TGCAGTGCGTTTCGGCGACACGTCTCCTACAATGAGCAGTTCTTC. The encoded protein is CSAFRRHVSYNEQFF.

The V and J genes are TRBV20-1 and TRBJ2-7; no reliable D call. The CDR3 contains 12 residues. V was cut by 3 bases and J by 0 bases, with 6 bases left in between. Per germline, CDR1 DFQATT and CDR2 SNEGSKA (reference sequence). The CDR3 protein is CSASESSYEQYF. The CDR3 region has the DNA TGCAGTGCTAGCGAGAGCTCCTACGAGCAGTACTTC.

The DNA of the CDR3 is TGCGCCAGCAGCTCCACAGTGTTCGCCGGGGAGCTGTTTTTT. It yields the protein CASSSTVFAGELFF. The chain has TRBV5-1 and TRBJ2-2; D gene uncertain. The CDR3 contains 14 residues. Deletions cut 3 bases from V and 6 bases from J, with 12 bases between. Germline assignment: CDR1 SGHRS and CDR2 YFSETQ.

The chain is built from TRBV6-2 or TRBV6-3 and TRBJ1-1, with D tentatively TRBD1 (5 bases). Trimming shortened V by 7 bases and J by 2 bases, and 11 bases separated the two germline ends. This CDR3 comprises 13 residues. Germline-derived CDR1 and CDR2 are MNHEY and SVGEGT. The CDR3 DNA reads as TGTGCCAGCAACTCAGGGTTTAACACTGAAGCTTTCTTT. Translating gives CASNSGFNTEAFF.

The chain carries TRBV24-1 and TRBJ2-2; 8 bases are shared with TRBD1. Germline V lookup: CDR1 KGHDR, CDR2 SFDVKD. This CDR3 comprises 16 residues. Trimming removed 5 bases from V and 4 bases from J; junction bases left unmatched: 8. The CDR3 DNA sequence: TGTGCCACCAGTGTTCGGCAGGGGGCTGCCACCGGGGAGCTGTTTTTT. Amino acids: CATSVRQGAATGELFF.

This chain joins TRBV5-1 and TRBJ2-7; weak D call: TRBD2 (6 bases). V shed 3 bases and J shed 3 bases, with 13 bases lying between them. In germline, CDR1 is SGHRS, CDR2 YFSETQ. This CDR3 has 14 amino acids. CDR3 amino acids: CASSSGTEFYEQYF. The CDR3 DNA reads TGCGCCAGCAGCTCCGGGACTGAATTCTACGAGCAGTACTTC.

There are a few counts of this clonotype. The J gene is TRBJ2-5, the V gene TRBV6-5; D possibly matches TRBD1 or TRBD2 (5 bases each). The germline V gene encodes CDR1 MNHEY and CDR2 SVGAGI. The CDR3 totals 14 residues. With 2 bases removed from V and 4 bases from J, the gap between germline ends came to 11 bases. The CDR3 loop reads CASSYRAGRETQYF. The CDR3 nucleotides are TGTGCCAGCAGTTACCGGGCAGGGAGAGAGACCCAGTACTTC.

Here the CDR3 reads CASSLGQVAGQPQHF. The CDR3 nucleotides read TGTGCCAGCAGTTTGGGTCAAGTGGCGGGTCAGCCCCAGCATTTT. The V call is TRBV12-3 or TRBV12-4, the J call TRBJ1-5; D unclear. V lost 3 bases and J 6 bases, leaving 15 bases between the germline ends. The CDR3 contains 15 residues.

The rearrangement uses TRBV6-5 and TRBJ1-1; D gene unclear. The V gene's germline CDR1 is MNHEY and CDR2 SVGAGI. The CDR3 is 13 amino acids. Trimming pared 0 bases from V and 3 bases from J, leaving 5 bases between. Here the CDR3 DNA reads TGTGCCAGCAGTTACTCGAGGTACACTGAAGCTTTCTTT. It specifies CASSYSRYTEAFF.

The chain recombines TRBV5-1 with TRBJ1-1; no definite D call. V lost 5 bases to trimming and J lost 4 bases, with 18 bases between them. CDR3 length equals 15 residues. Germline V gives CDR1 SGHRS, CDR2 YFSETQ. CDR3 bases: TGCGCCAGCAGTAGGGCCTTGAAAGGTGCCACTGAAGCTTTCTTT. Translating gives CASSRALKGATEAFF.

CDR3 DNA: TGTGCCAGCTCTGATAGCGGTAGCTCCTACAATGAGCAGTTCTTC. It specifies CASSDSGSSYNEQFF. The genes are TRBV27 and TRBJ2-1; D possibly corresponds to TRBD2 (6 bases). Germline V gene sequence: CDR1 MNHEY, CDR2 SMNVEV (reference sequence). V was cut by 8 bases and J by 0 bases, with 14 bases left in between. The CDR3 is 15 amino acids.

The rearrangement joins TRBV5-1 to TRBJ1-2; no reliable D call. Germline V CDR1 and CDR2: SGHRS, YFSETQ. The CDR3 has 14 amino acids. V lost 1 base to trimming and J lost 3 bases, with 10 bases between them. The CDR3 protein is CASSLSPPDYGYTF. DNA for the CDR3: TGCGCCAGCAGCTTGAGCCCCCCTGACTATGGCTACACCTTC.

The chain uses TRBV4-1 and TRBJ1-5, with D unresolved. Germline V gives CDR1 MGHRA, CDR2 YSYEKL. V lost 4 bases, J lost 0 bases, and 13 bases lay in between. CDR3 length: 16 amino acids. CDR3 residues: CASSPAPLYSNQPQHF. The CDR3 coding sequence is TGCGCCAGCAGCCCGGCGCCCCTATATAGCAATCAGCCCCAGCATTTT.

The rearrangement joins TRBV30 to TRBJ1-5; D might be TRBD1 (5 bases). This CDR3 comprises 14 residues. V dropped 1 base and J dropped 4 bases, with 11 bases sitting between them. Germline values: CDR1 GTSNPN, CDR2 SVGIG (reference sequence). CDR3 nucleotide sequence: TGTGCCTGGAGTGCAGGGAGTCAGAATCAGCCCCAGCATTTT. It specifies CAWSAGSQNQPQHF.

The chain couples TRBV4-1 to TRBJ1-2; 9 bases line up with TRBD1. The ends lost 2 bases at V and 7 bases at J; junction bases unmatched: 11. The CDR3 extends over 16 amino acids. The germline V gene encodes CDR1 MGHRA and CDR2 YSYEKL. CDR3 residues: CASSQRGHQDRGGYTF. Here the CDR3 DNA reads TGCGCCAGCAGCCAAAGGGGACACCAGGACAGGGGTGGCTACACCTTC.

In this sample, this clonotype turned up a few times. The chain carries TRBV27 and TRBJ1-1, with 7 bases lining up with TRBD1. The CDR3 is 14 residues long. Germline loops: CDR1 MNHEY, CDR2 SMNVEV (reference sequence). V lost 5 bases, J lost 4 bases, and 7 bases stayed unmatched. CDR3 nucleotide sequence: TGTGCCAGCAGTACTACAGGGGAGAGCACTGAAGCTTTCTTT. Translation gives CASSTTGESTEAFF.